The 23 T cell receptor beta chains given below trace back to one sample, sequenced in a study of Tregs in tolerant kidney transplant recipients. Clones were sequenced by immunoSEQ multiplex PCR, and TCRdb holds only the in-frame ones, with some missing. The table for this sample gives roughly 53,000 clones. This sample comprised CD4+ T cells from blood, obtained before the transplant. All receptors come from a human donor who received a combined kidney and bone marrow transplant.

Concerning this clone: The read comes to an end 3 residues before the CDR3 does, leaving the germline J gene to fill in the end. The chain recombines TRBV6-1 with TRBJ2-3, with 8 positions matching TRBD2. This CDR3 comprises 15 residues. The J segment lost 2 bases and the V segment lost 4 bases, leaving 5 bases of the junction unmatched. Germline V gives CDR1 MNHNS, CDR2 SASEGT. Here the CDR3 reads CASSVISGATDTQYF. The covered CDR3 bases are TGTGCCAGCAGTGTGATTAGCGGGGCCACAGATACG.

Concerning this clone itself: The read finishes 3 residues shy of the CDR3 end, and the germline J gene is used to complete it. The chain employs TRBV10-3 and TRBJ1-4; D ambiguous. The V gene lost 5 bases and the J gene lost 8 bases, with 18 bases spanning the gap. Germline values: CDR1 ENHRY, CDR2 SYGVKD. The CDR3 has 15 amino acids. The sequenced CDR3 bases are TGTGCCATCAGTCTCGGGCGGGCCGACTTGGAAAAA. It is translated as CAISLGRADLEK. The whole CDR3 region reads CAISLGRADLEKLFF.

Worth noting for this clone: From the germline J gene comes the end of the CDR3, since the read stops 3 residues before it. V gene TRBV7-2 combines with J gene TRBJ2-2, with TRBD2 as a possible D gene (6 bases). The germline V gene encodes CDR1 SGHTA and CDR2 FQGNSA. Trimming pared 5 bases from V and 4 bases from J, leaving 11 bases between. CDR3 length: 14 amino acids. The part of the CDR3 DNA that was read is TGTGCCAGCAGCCCGGGACTTAGCACCGGGGAG. It translates to CASSPGLSTGE. The CDR3 in full is CASSPGLSTGELFF.

Comment on this clone: The read terminates 3 residues ahead of where the CDR3 ends, so the germline J gene completes it. The V and J genes are TRBV7-8 and TRBJ1-3, with D uncertain. CDR1 and CDR2 (germline): SGHVS, FQNEAQ. The CDR3 sequence is 15 residues long. V was clipped by 1 base and J by 4 bases, with 11 bases between them. CDR3 DNA, as far as it was read: TGTGCCAGCAGCTTAGGGTTAGAACGGGGAAACACC. Protein sequence: CASSLGLERGNT. The full-length CDR3 reads as CASSLGLERGNTIYF.

A word on this clone: The CDR3 end falls 3 residues outside the read, so it is completed with the germline J gene. The gene calls are TRBV19 and TRBJ2-1, with unresolved D. CDR1 is LNHDA and CDR2 is SQIVND in the germline V gene (reference sequence). The CDR3 has 13 residues. V lost 4 bases to trimming and J lost 4 bases, with 8 bases between them. The part of the CDR3 DNA that was read is TGTGCCAGTAGTACTGGGCTATACAATGAG. This encodes CASSTGLYNE. The CDR3 reads in full as CASSTGLYNEQFF.

Worth noting for this clone: The read gets to within 3 residues of the CDR3 end, and the germline J gene fills in the rest. V gene TRBV30 combines with J gene TRBJ1-1, with D possibly TRBD1 on 5 matching bases. The CDR3 sequence is 11 residues long. Trimming removed 3 bases at V and 6 bases at J, with 8 bases between. The germline V gene encodes CDR1 GTSNPN and CDR2 SVGIG (reference sequence). The sequenced part of the CDR3 DNA is TGTGCCTGGAGCGGGGGGGCTGAA. Translating gives CAWSGGAE. The full CDR3 protein is CAWSGGAEAFF.

CDR3 DNA, as far as it was read: TGCGCCAGCAGCAGGGGACTAGCGGGGGGGCCCGAGGAGACC. Its protein product is CASSRGLAGGPEET. The complete CDR3 reads CASSRGLAGGPEETQYF. The chain links TRBV5-1 to TRBJ2-5, with 16 bases that match TRBD2. From the germline J gene comes the end of the CDR3, since the read stops 3 residues before it. CDR3 length equals 17 residues. Germline V gives CDR1 SGHRS, CDR2 YFSETQ. V dropped 4 bases and J dropped 5; count of bases not matched to a gene: 8.

As for this clone: With the read ending 3 residues before the CDR3 end, the germline J gene is used to fill in that end. The J gene is TRBJ1-4, the V gene TRBV7-6, with 7 bases fitting TRBD1. With V trimmed by 1 base and J by 4 bases, 0 bases remained unmatched. CDR3 length: 14 residues. The germline V gene has CDR1 SGHVS and CDR2 FNYEAQ. The CDR3 sequence is CASSLGQGNEKLFF. CDR3 bases read: TGTGCCAGCAGCTTAGGACAGGGTAATGAAAAA.

Details on this clone: Sequencing ends 3 residues short of the CDR3 end; the germline J gene provides the rest. J is TRBJ1-2 and V is TRBV7-2; D might be TRBD1 (5 bases). The CDR3 is 15 amino acids. Trimming took 1 base from V and 2 from J, leaving 11 bases between them. The germline CDR1 and CDR2 sequences are SGHTA and FQGNSA. The CDR3 bases that were read are TGTGCCAGCAGCTTAGTTCAGGGCGGCAACTATGGC. Translating gives CASSLVQGGNYG. The CDR3 in its entirety is CASSLVQGGNYGYTF.

On this clone itself: Read coverage stops 3 residues before the CDR3 terminus; the germline J gene supplies the remainder. The chain combines TRBV18 with TRBJ2-7; 8 bases agree with TRBD1. The CDR3 runs to 15 residues. The junction had 9 bases not matched to a gene; V was cut back by 3 bases and J by 5 bases. Germline V CDR1 and CDR2: KGHSH, LQKENI. This chain's CDR3 is CASSPLTGEKNEQYF. The covered CDR3 bases are TGTGCCAGCTCACCCCTGACAGGGGAGAAAAACGAG.

For this clone: The CDR3 end lies 3 residues beyond the end of the read and is filled in from the germline J gene. V and J are TRBV10-3 and TRBJ2-7, with TRBD2 matching over 9 bases. V was pared by 3 bases and J by 0 bases, with 3 bases of the junction left unmatched. Germline CDR1 and CDR2: ENHRY and SYGVKD. The CDR3 length is 15 residues. CDR3 protein: CAISDLAGSSYEQYF. The DNA read from the CDR3 is TGTGCCATCAGTGACCTAGCGGGGTCCTCCTACGAG.

About this clone itself: With the read ending 3 residues before the CDR3 end, the germline J gene is used to fill in that end. The rearrangement links TRBV5-1 to TRBJ2-1; D is unresolved. V dropped 0 bases and J dropped 0 bases, with 7 bases sitting between them. CDR1 is SGHRS, CDR2 YFSETQ, per germline. The CDR3 spans 15 residues. CDR3 region: CASSLALSSYNEQFF. CDR3 DNA (partial): TGCGCCAGCAGCTTGGCACTGAGCTCCTACAATGAG.

With respect to this clone: Read coverage stops 3 residues before the CDR3 terminus; the germline J gene supplies the remainder. The chain is built from TRBV30 and TRBJ1-3; 8 bases line up with TRBD1. This CDR3 comprises 16 residues. Unmatched junction bases numbered 11, after V lost 3 bases and J lost 4 bases. CDR1 is GTSNPN, CDR2 SVGIG, per germline (reference sequence). CDR3 loop: CAWSLEGQGWGNTIYF. The CDR3 bases that were read are TGTGCCTGGAGCTTAGAAGGACAGGGCTGGGGAAACACC.

For this clone: The read is 3 residues too short to cover the CDR3 end, so that end is filled in from the germline J gene. The V call is TRBV7-2, the J call TRBJ2-5; 9 nucleotides match TRBD2. J lost 5 bases, V lost 1 base, and 5 bases had no gene match. CDR1 SGHTA and CDR2 FQGNSA come from the germline V gene. The CDR3 is made up of 15 amino acids. The CDR3 here is CASSLGLAGWETQYF. The CDR3 bases that were read are TGTGCCAGCAGCTTAGGGCTAGCGGGGTGGGAGACC. Full variable domain (rest looked up from reference TRBV7-2 and TRBJ2-5): GAGVSQSPSNKVTEKGKDVELRCDPISGHTALYWYRQSLGQGLEFLIYFQGNSAPDKSGLPSDRFSAERTGGSVSTLTIQRTQQEDSAVYLCASSLGLAGWETQYFGPGTRLLVL.

Of note for this clone: Coverage ceases 3 residues before the CDR3 finishes, and the germline J gene fills in the end. V is TRBV7-9 and J is TRBJ2-2; a possible D gene is TRBD1 (6 bases). The CDR3 contains 13 residues. Germline CDR1 and CDR2: SEHNR and FQNEAQ (reference sequence). The V end lost 7 bases, the J end lost 6 bases, and 12 bases lay between the germline ends. Incomplete CDR3 DNA: TGTGCCAGCAACCCAGGGGTAGCCGGGGAG. Translated: CASNPGVAGE. The entire CDR3 reads CASNPGVAGELFF.

As for this clone: With the read ending 3 residues before the CDR3 end, the germline J gene is used to fill in that end. The chain carries TRBV19 and TRBJ2-3, with 8 bases that match TRBD1. The germline CDR1 and CDR2 sequences are LNHDA and SQIVND (reference sequence). V shed 7 bases, J shed 1 base, and the junction held 4 bases outside the gene matches. This CDR3 contains 14 residues. The CDR3 loop is CASTQDRGTDTQYF. The CDR3 bases that were read are TGTGCCAGTACCCAGGACAGGGGCACAGATACG.

With respect to this clone: The CDR3 extends 3 residues past the end of the read, so its final part is completed from the germline J gene. This rearrangement joins TRBV2 to TRBJ1-1; 9 bases match TRBD1. The CDR3 is made up of 13 amino acids. CDR1 and CDR2 (germline): SNHLY, FYNNEI. Unmatched junction bases numbered 2, after V lost 6 bases and J lost 3 bases. CDR3 DNA, as far as it was read: TGTGCCAGCAGCAGGGACAGGGACACTGAA. It encodes CASSRDRDTE. The whole CDR3 reads CASSRDRDTEAFF.

With regard to this clone: The missing CDR3 end, 3 residues past where the read stops, is filled in from the germline J gene. The chain is built from TRBV7-9 and TRBJ1-2, with 8 bases that match TRBD1. The CDR3 is 15 residues long. V dropped 1 base and J dropped 3; count of bases not matched to a gene: 4. The germline gives CDR1 SEHNR, CDR2 FQNEAQ (reference sequence). The CDR3 region is CASSLDRGSHYGYTF. The DNA read from the CDR3 is TGTGCCAGCAGCTTAGACAGGGGGAGTCACTATGGC.

On this clone: The read gets to within 3 residues of the CDR3 end, and the germline J gene fills in the rest. The chain is built from TRBV2 and TRBJ1-5, with 8 bases that match TRBD1. CDR3 length equals 15 residues. Trimming at V came to 4 bases and at J to 1 base, leaving 3 bases not matched to a gene. CDR1 is SNHLY, CDR2 FYNNEI, per germline. The CDR3 bases that were read are TGTGCCAGCAGTGGCCAGGGGGCAAGCAATCAGCCC. The encoded protein is CASSGQGASNQP. The CDR3, in full, reads CASSGQGASNQPQHF.

The CDR3 spells CSARSPSGVLDTQYF. CDR3 DNA (partial): TGCAGTGCTAGAAGTCCTAGCGGGGTCTTGGATACG. V gene TRBV20-1 combines with J gene TRBJ2-3; 9 bases are a match to TRBD2. The read gets to within 3 residues of the CDR3 end, and the germline J gene fills in the rest. The CDR3 totals 15 residues. The V gene end was trimmed by 2 bases and the J gene end by 6 bases; junction bases not matched to a gene: 9. Germline V gene data show CDR1 as DFQATT and CDR2 as SNEGSKA (reference sequence).

For this clone: The CDR3 is cut off 3 residues early in the read; its end comes from the germline J gene. This chain connects TRBV7-2 to TRBJ1-2; D may be TRBD1 (6 bases). V was clipped by 5 bases and J by 2 bases, with 12 bases between them. The CDR3 sequence is 14 residues long. Germline CDR1 SGHTA, CDR2 FQGNSA. The CDR3 reads CASSRVGGNYGYTF. The DNA read from the CDR3 is TGTGCCAGCAGCCGCGTAGGGGGAAACTATGGC.

About this clone itself: The CDR3 end is not reached by the read, which stops 3 residues before it; the germline J gene fills it in. V usage is TRBV5-5 and J usage is TRBJ1-5; no definite D call. The V and J ends lost 0 bases and 3 bases respectively, with 7 bases between them. CDR1 SGHKS and CDR2 YYEKEE come from the germline V gene (reference sequence). CDR3 size: 14 residues. CDR3 residues: CASSLDSLNQPQHF. CDR3 DNA (partial): TGTGCCAGCAGCTTGGACAGCCTCAATCAGCCC.

Notes on this clone: The DNA ends 3 residues before the CDR3 does, and the rest of the CDR3 is filled in from the germline J gene. This chain joins TRBV29-1 and TRBJ2-4; tentatively, D is TRBD1 (5 bases). Germline CDR1 SQVTM, CDR2 ANQGSEA. The ends were cut back, 1 base at V and 9 bases at J, with 10 bases in the middle. This CDR3 spans 12 amino acids. The CDR3 region is CSVEVGHSIQYF. The CDR3 DNA, read in part, is TGCAGCGTTGAAGTAGGACATAGCATT. The entire variable domain, with the rest obtained from reference TRBV29-1 and TRBJ2-4, is as follows: SAVISQKPSRDICQRGTSLTIQCQVDSQVTMMFWYRQQPGQSLTLIATANQGSEATYESGFVIDKFPISRPNLTFSTLTVSNMSPEDSSIYLCSVEVGHSIQYFGAGTRLSVL.